The next 10 T cell receptor beta chains were all read from a single sample in a study of a mutant IDH1 vaccine in newly diagnosed glioma. Time point noted: week 11, during vaccination. Vaccinated patients received 300 ug of mutant IDH1 20-mer peptide per dose, with topical imiquimod. The method was immunoSEQ multiplex PCR; TCRdb's version includes in-frame clones alone and lacks a portion of them. The top ten clones hold 2% to 2.5% of a sample with roughly 48,000 clones, 90% to 95% of them seen once. Antigen specificity for these receptors is unknown. The material was PBMCs, obtained from a glioma patient whose treatment included an IDH1 peptide vaccine. The receptors here all came from a man in his fifties with glioma.

The chain joins TRBV28 to TRBJ2-7; possibly TRBD1 or TRBD2 for D (5 bases each). CDR1 and CDR2 from the germline V gene are MDHEN and SYDVKM. With 5 bases removed from V and 1 base from J, the gap between germline ends came to 15 bases. The CDR3 length is 15 residues. CDR3 nucleotide sequence: TGTGCCAGCAGTATCCCGGGGCTCCCTTCCTACGAGCAGTACTTC. Amino acids: CASSIPGLPSYEQYF.

This sequence joins TRBV5-1 and TRBJ2-1; possible D gene TRBD2, 6 bases. Trimming pared 4 bases from V and 2 bases from J, leaving 10 bases between. CDR3 length: 14 amino acids. Per germline, CDR1 SGHRS and CDR2 YFSETQ. The DNA for the CDR3 is TGCGCCAGCAGCCTAGCGAGCACCTACAATGAGCAGTTCTTC. Translation: CASSLASTYNEQFF.

In this sample, this clone turned up a few times. The chain has TRBV5-1 and TRBJ1-1; 11 nucleotides align to TRBD1. V lost 0 bases and J lost 5; bases outside the gene matches: 21. This CDR3 comprises 21 residues. In germline, CDR1 is SGHRS, CDR2 YFSETQ. The CDR3 DNA is TGCGCCAGCAGCTTGGTGGTACCCCAAGGGACAGGGGGAATTGGGGGGACTGAAGCTTTCTTT. It encodes CASSLVVPQGTGGIGGTEAFF. The entire variable domain, with the rest obtained from reference TRBV5-1 and TRBJ1-1, is as follows: KAGVTQTPRYLIKTRGQQVTLSCSPISGHRSVSWYQQTPGQGLQFLFEYFSETQRNKGNFPGRFSGRQFSNSRSEMNVSTLELGDSALYLCASSLVVPQGTGGIGGTEAFFGQGTRLTVV.

This chain uses TRBV2 with TRBJ1-1; D possibly corresponds to TRBD1 (6 bases). V lost 5 bases, J lost 7 bases, and 14 bases lay in between. There are 13 residues in the CDR3. CDR1 and CDR2 from the germline V gene are SNHLY and FYNNEI. CDR3 sequence: CASSWGGGGEAFF. The DNA of the CDR3 is TGTGCCAGCAGTTGGGGTGGGGGCGGTGAAGCTTTCTTT. The full variable domain, with the rest looked up from reference TRBV2 and TRBJ1-1, is EPEVTQTPSHQVTQMGQEVILRCVPISNHLYFYWYRQILGQKVEFLVSFYNNEISEKSEIFDDQFSVERPDGSNFTLKIRSTKLEDSAMYFCASSWGGGGEAFFGQGTRLTVV.

This chain joins TRBV4-2 and TRBJ1-4; the D gene is possibly TRBD1 (6 bases). V was cut by 4 bases and J by 5 bases, with 11 bases left in between. The CDR3 covers 14 residues. CDR1 and CDR2 (germline): LGHNA, YNFKEQ. This CDR3 is CASSRQERNEKLFF. In DNA form, the CDR3 reads TGTGCCAGCAGCCGACAGGAACGGAATGAAAAACTGTTTTTT.

J is TRBJ2-7 and V is TRBV5-8; 7 bases match TRBD1. The CDR3 length is 15 residues. The ends lost 4 bases at V and 2 bases at J; junction bases unmatched: 9. Germline V CDR1 and CDR2: SGHTS, YDEGEE. The CDR3 is CASSPQPGQTYEQYF. DNA of the CDR3: TGTGCCAGCAGCCCCCAACCGGGACAGACCTACGAGCAGTACTTC.

CDR3 nucleotides: TGTGCCAGCAGTCTCAGGGTAGCGGGATCCACAGATACGCAGTATTTT. It codes for CASSLRVAGSTDTQYF. This chain joins TRBV27 and TRBJ2-3; 8 bases fit TRBD2. V lost 5 bases and J lost 2; bases outside the gene matches: 9. There are 16 residues in the CDR3. Germline V gene sequence: CDR1 MNHEY, CDR2 SMNVEV (reference sequence).

This chain connects TRBV4-1 to TRBJ2-5; no clear D. The CDR3 length is 16 residues. The germline CDR1 and CDR2 sequences are MGHRA and YSYEKL. Trimming stripped 4 bases from V and 1 base from J, with 16 bases between. CDR3 DNA: TGCGCCAGCAGCCGATCGCCTCAGGCAGCCCAAGAGACCCAGTACTTC. Residues: CASSRSPQAAQETQYF.

This clone has more than one count but fewer than ten. The chain has TRBV6-5 and TRBJ1-1; 7 nucleotides agree with TRBD1. Germline assignment: CDR1 MNHEY and CDR2 SVGAGI. The length of the CDR3 is 15 residues. V dropped 0 bases and J dropped 1; count of bases not matched to a gene: 2. The CDR3 protein is CASSYSGQQNTEAFF. Written as DNA, the CDR3 is TGTGCCAGCAGTTACTCGGGACAGCAGAACACTGAAGCTTTCTTT.

This chain uses TRBV5-1 with TRBJ1-5; no reliable D call. Germline V gene sequence: CDR1 SGHRS, CDR2 YFSETQ. Trimming stripped 0 bases from V and 4 bases from J, with 5 bases between. The CDR3 consists of 13 residues. The DNA of the CDR3 is TGCGCCAGCAGCTTGGCCGAGAATCAGCCCCAGCATTTT. Residues: CASSLAENQPQHF.